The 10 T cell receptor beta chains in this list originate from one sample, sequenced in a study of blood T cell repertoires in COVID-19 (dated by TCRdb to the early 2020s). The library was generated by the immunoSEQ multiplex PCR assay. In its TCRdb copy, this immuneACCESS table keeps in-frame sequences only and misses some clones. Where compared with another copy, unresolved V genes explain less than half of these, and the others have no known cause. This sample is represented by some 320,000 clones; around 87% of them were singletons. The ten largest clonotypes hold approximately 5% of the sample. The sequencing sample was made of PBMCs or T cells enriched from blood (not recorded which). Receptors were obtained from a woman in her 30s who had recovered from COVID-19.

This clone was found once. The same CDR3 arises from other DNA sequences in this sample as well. CDR3 loop: CSVSGMNTEAFF. Here the CDR3 DNA reads TGCAGCGTTAGCGGGATGAACACTGAAGCTTTCTTT. The chain couples TRBV29-1 to TRBJ1-1; the D is unclear. V gave up 5 bases and J gave up 0 bases, with 7 bases separating them. Per the germline V gene, CDR1 is SQVTM and CDR2 is ANQGSEA. The CDR3 is 12 residues long.

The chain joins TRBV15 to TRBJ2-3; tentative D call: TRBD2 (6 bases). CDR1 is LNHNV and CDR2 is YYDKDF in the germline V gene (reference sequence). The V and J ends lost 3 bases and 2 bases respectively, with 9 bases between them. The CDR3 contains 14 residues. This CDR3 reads CATSRAGSTDTQYF. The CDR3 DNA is TGTGCCACCAGCAGGGCGGGGTCCACAGATACGCAGTATTTT.

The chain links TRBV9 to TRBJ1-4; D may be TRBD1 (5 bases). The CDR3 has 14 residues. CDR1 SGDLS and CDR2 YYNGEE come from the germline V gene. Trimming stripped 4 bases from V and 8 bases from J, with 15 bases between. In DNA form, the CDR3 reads TGTGCCAGCAGCCCCTGGGGCAGGCCCGAAAAACTGTTTTTT. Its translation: CASSPWGRPEKLFF.

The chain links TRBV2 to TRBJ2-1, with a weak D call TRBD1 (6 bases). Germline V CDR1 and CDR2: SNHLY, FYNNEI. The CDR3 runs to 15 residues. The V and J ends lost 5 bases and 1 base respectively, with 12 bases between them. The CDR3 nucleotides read TGTGCCAGCAGTTTGGGCAGGGGATCCTACAATGAGCAGTTCTTC. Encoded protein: CASSLGRGSYNEQFF.

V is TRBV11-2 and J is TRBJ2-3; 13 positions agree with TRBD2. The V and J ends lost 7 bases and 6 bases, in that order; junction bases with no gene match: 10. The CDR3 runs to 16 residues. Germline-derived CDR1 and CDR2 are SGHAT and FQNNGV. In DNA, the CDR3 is TGTGCCAGCAACCCACTAGCGGGGGGGCCAAGGGATACGCAGTATTTT. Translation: CASNPLAGGPRDTQYF.

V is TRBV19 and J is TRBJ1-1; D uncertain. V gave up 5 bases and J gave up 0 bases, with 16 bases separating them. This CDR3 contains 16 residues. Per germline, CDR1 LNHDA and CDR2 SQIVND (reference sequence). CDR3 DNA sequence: TGTGCCAGTAGTTTGGCCTGGCAGCGCATGAACACTGAAGCTTTCTTT. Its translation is CASSLAWQRMNTEAFF.

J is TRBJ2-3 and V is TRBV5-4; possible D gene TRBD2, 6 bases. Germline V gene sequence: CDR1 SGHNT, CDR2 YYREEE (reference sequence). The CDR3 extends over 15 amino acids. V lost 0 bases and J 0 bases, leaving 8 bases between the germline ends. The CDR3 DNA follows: TGTGCCAGCAGCTTGGCGGGGACTAGCACAGATACGCAGTATTTT. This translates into CASSLAGTSTDTQYF.

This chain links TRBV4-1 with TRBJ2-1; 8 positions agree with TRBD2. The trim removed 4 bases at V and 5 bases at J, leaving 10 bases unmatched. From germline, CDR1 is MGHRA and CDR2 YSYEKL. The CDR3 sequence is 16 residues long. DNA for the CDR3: TGCGCCAGCAGCCCCCTTAGCGGGACCCAAAACAATGAGCAGTTCTTC. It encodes CASSPLSGTQNNEQFF.

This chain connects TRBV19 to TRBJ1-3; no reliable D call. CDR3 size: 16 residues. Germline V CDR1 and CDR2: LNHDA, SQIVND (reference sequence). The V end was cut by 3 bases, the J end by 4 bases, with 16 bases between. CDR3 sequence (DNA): TGTGCCAGTAGTATTAGAGGGCCCGCCTTGGGAAACACCATATATTTT. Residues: CASSIRGPALGNTIYF.

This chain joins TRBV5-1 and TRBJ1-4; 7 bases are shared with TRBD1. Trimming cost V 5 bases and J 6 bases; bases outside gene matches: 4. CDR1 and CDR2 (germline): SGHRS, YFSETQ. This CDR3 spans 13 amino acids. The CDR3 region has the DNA TGCGCCAGCAGGGGGACAGTAGATGAAAAACTGTTTTTT. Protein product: CASRGTVDEKLFF.